This T cell receptor (beta chain) appears in the sequencing data of a study of early T cells in non-severe SARS-CoV-2 infection. Across the whole study: With bulk RNA from unsorted whole blood as input, sequencing yielded unpaired chains.

Study-wide results and caveats: VDJdb matches were skewed toward anti-spike CD8 T cell responses.

The CDR3 is made up of 15 amino acids. Trimming cost V 5 bases and J 4 bases, with 18 bases left between them. Each single cDNA molecule received a unique molecular identifier. Via MiXCR, TCRdb re-called the 5' RACE reads, giving one row per CDR3 protein. The table records about 42,000 distinct CDR3 sequences, around 7% of them present only once. This clonotype was observed many times. The antigen is unknown. Sequenced sample: whole blood. The chain links TRBV12-3 or TRBV12-4 to TRBJ2-7; D gene uncertain. The TCR comes from an adult who was a healthcare worker with PCR-confirmed SARS-CoV-2 infection or an uninfected control (not recorded which). The CDR3 coding sequence is TGTGCCAGCAGTCCCAGCCTCGGCAGACTGTACGAGCAGTACTTC. Its translation: CASSPSLGRLYEQYF.